These 25 T cell receptor beta chains came from one sample sequenced in a study of T cells in Graves' hyperthyroidism and ophthalmopathy. Researchers took RNA transcripts and amplified the TCR beta CDR3 regions from them. The HTBI primer set served for first-round RT-PCR of the TCR CDR3. TCRdb used MiXCR to reprocess the multiplex PCR reads, holding one entry per CDR3 protein. The repertoire includes 600,000 or so distinct CDR3 sequences, 35% to 55% of them detected once, and 6.5% to 9% sits in the top ten. Sequencing used peripheral blood or thyroid tissue (not recorded which). The receptors originated from a woman aged 18-29 years with Graves' hyperthyroidism.

This clonotype was seen a handful of times. V usage is TRBV2 and J usage is TRBJ1-1; unclear D gene. Germline-derived CDR1 and CDR2 are SNHLY and FYNNEI. V gave up 7 bases and J gave up 10 bases, with 7 bases separating them. CDR3 length: 9 amino acids. This CDR3 is CASTGGAFF. The DNA for the CDR3 is TGTGCCAGCACGGGAGGAGCTTTCTTT.

The chain employs TRBV2 and TRBJ1-5; D unclear. The CDR3 consists of 16 residues. Germline CDR1 and CDR2: SNHLY and FYNNEI. V shed 2 bases and J shed 0 bases, with 11 bases lying between them. CDR3 DNA: TGTGCCAGCAGTGAAAGTACCCTTTATAGCAATCAGCCCCAGCATTTT. Protein sequence: CASSESTLYSNQPQHF.

Regarding this clonotype: Since no conserved phenylalanine or tryptophan closes the CDR3, a read error is the likely cause. The CDR3 DNA sequence: TGTGCCAGCAGCTTAGACAGGGAGAACACTGAAGCTTTCTCT. It translates to CASSLDRENTEAFS. The chain recombines TRBV7-3 with TRBJ1-1; TRBD1 agrees at 7 bases. J was trimmed by 1 base and V by 2 bases; bases with no gene match: 1. Looked up from germline, CDR1 is SGHTA and CDR2 is FQGTGA. This CDR3 is built from 14 residues.

The sample holds one count of this clonotype. The rearrangement joins TRBV24-1 to TRBJ2-5; either TRBD1 or TRBD2 may fit D (5 bases each). Per the germline V gene, CDR1 is KGHDR and CDR2 is SFDVKD. CDR3 length equals 16 residues. Trimming removed 2 bases from V and 0 bases from J, with 12 bases in between. CDR3 region: CATSDSGRGDQETQYF. The CDR3 region has the DNA TGTGCCACCAGTGATTCAGGGAGAGGGGACCAAGAGACCCAGTACTTC.

This clonotype was detected ten times or more. The chain couples TRBV7-3 to TRBJ2-5; possible D gene TRBD2, 6 bases. CDR1 is SGHTA and CDR2 is FQGTGA in the germline V gene. This CDR3 is built from 14 residues. V dropped 5 bases and J dropped 5 bases, with 15 bases sitting between them. CDR3 sequence reads: CASSPWASAETQYF. As DNA, the CDR3 is TGTGCCAGCAGCCCCTGGGCTAGCGCCGAGACCCAGTACTTC.

This clonotype occurred a few times. The chain links TRBV2 to TRBJ2-7; no clear D gene. Trimming removed 1 base from V and 0 bases from J, with 10 bases in between. The germline gives CDR1 SNHLY, CDR2 FYNNEI. The CDR3 sequence is 15 residues long. As DNA, the CDR3 is TGTGCCAGCAGTGAAGTAGGGCTGAACTCCTACGAGCAGTACTTC. It encodes CASSEVGLNSYEQYF.

The chain has TRBV4-1 and TRBJ1-3; D is undetermined. CDR1 is MGHRA and CDR2 is YSYEKL in the germline V gene. Trimming shortened V by 1 base and J by 9 bases, and 13 bases separated the two germline ends. The CDR3 length is 14 residues. CDR3 DNA: TGCGCCAGCAGCCAAGGCCGAGACGGGAGCACCATATATTTT. It specifies CASSQGRDGSTIYF.

Written as DNA, the CDR3 is TGTGCCGGCTACGGGACAGGGGTTACAGATACGCAGTACTTC. This encodes CAGYGTGVTDTQYF. The J gene is TRBJ2-7, the V gene TRBV2; TRBD1 matches at 10 bases. Trimming at V came to 11 bases and at J to 9 bases, leaving 16 bases not matched to a gene. Germline V gene lookup returns CDR1 SNHLY and CDR2 FYNNEI. This CDR3 has 14 amino acids.

This clonotype came up many times. V gene TRBV25-1 combines with J gene TRBJ2-6; D perhaps matches TRBD1 (6 bases). CDR1 is MGHDK, CDR2 SYGVNS, per germline. This CDR3 has 16 residues. Trimming stripped 3 bases from V and 4 bases from J, with 13 bases between. CDR3 residues: CASSDYRARGANVLTF. The CDR3 coding sequence is TGTGCCAGCAGTGACTACAGGGCAAGAGGGGCCAACGTCCTGACTTTC.

The chain combines TRBV25-1 with TRBJ1-5; 9 bases are a match to TRBD1. This CDR3 contains 16 residues. CDR1 and CDR2 (germline): MGHDK, SYGVNS. V gave up 5 bases and J gave up 1 base; unmatched junction bases: 6. The CDR3 spells CASSRQGVGSNQPQHF. The CDR3 DNA reads as TGTGCCAGCAGTCGACAGGGGGTCGGAAGCAATCAGCCCCAGCATTTT.

The rearrangement joins TRBV24-1 to TRBJ2-3, with D possibly being TRBD1 or TRBD2 (6 bases each). V gave up 7 bases and J gave up 1 base, with 11 bases separating them. Germline values: CDR1 KGHDR, CDR2 SFDVKD. The CDR3 has 14 amino acids. The CDR3: CATSRGGRTDTQYF. The CDR3 DNA follows: TGTGCCACCAGCCGTGGGGGGCGCACAGATACGCAGTATTTT.

Notes on this clonotype: Lacking the conserved final phenylalanine or tryptophan, this CDR3 likely reflects a read error. No DNA is shown, since the ends of the CDR3 on it are uncertain; the CDR3 is the one TCRdb lists. V usage is TRBV2 and J usage is TRBJ1-4; TRBD1 is the table's D call, not checked against the DNA. Germline-derived CDR1 and CDR2 are SNHLY and FYNNEI. The length of the CDR3 is 14 amino acids, counting both ends. CDR3 amino acids: CASSGMGYQPHPTA.

The chain employs TRBV11-3 and TRBJ2-7; weak D call: TRBD1 (5 bases). The V gene's germline CDR1 is SGHNT and CDR2 YENEEA. Trimming took 6 bases from V and 3 from J, leaving 18 bases between them. CDR3 length: 15 amino acids. The CDR3 DNA sequence: TGTGCCAGCAGTTTAATGGGCACAGGCTACTACGAGCAGTACTTC. Protein: CASSLMGTGYYEQYF.

With regard to this clonotype: One end of the junction varies from germline; a read error may be responsible. This chain uses TRBV7-3 with TRBJ2-6; the D is unclear. CDR1 SGHTA and CDR2 FQGTGA come from the germline V gene. CDR3 size: 15 residues. CDR3 loop: CASSLYYSGANVLTF. The CDR3, as DNA: TGCGCCAGCAGCCTATACTACTCTGGGGCCAACGTCCTGACTTTC. Full variable domain (rest looked up from reference TRBV7-3 and TRBJ2-6): GAGVSQTPSNKVTEKGKYVELRCDPISGHTALYWYRQSLGQGPEFLIYFQGTGAADDSGLPNDRFFAVRPEGSVSTLKIQRTERGDSAVYLCASSLYYSGANVLTFGAGSRLTVL.

V usage is TRBV20-1 and J usage is TRBJ2-5, with 9 bases that match TRBD1. The CDR3 is 14 amino acids. CDR1 is DFQATT and CDR2 is SNEGSKA in the germline V gene (reference sequence). J lost 2 bases, V lost 4 bases, and 5 bases had no gene match. CDR3 protein: CSAIPGQGQETQYF. Here the CDR3 DNA reads TGCAGTGCTATCCCTGGACAGGGGCAAGAGACCCAGTACTTC.

The V and J genes are TRBV7-9 and TRBJ2-7; D might be TRBD2 (6 bases). Deletions cut 5 bases from V and 2 bases from J, with 13 bases between. The germline CDR1 and CDR2 sequences are SEHNR and FQNEAQ (reference sequence). This CDR3 comprises 14 residues. CDR3 in DNA: TGTGCCAGCAGCCCCCTTAGCGGACCCTACGAGCAGTACTTC. Its translation is CASSPLSGPYEQYF.

The V gene is TRBV25-1, the J gene TRBJ1-2, with D maybe TRBD1 (5 bases). V gave up 9 bases and J gave up 8 bases, with 22 bases separating them. The CDR3 sequence is 14 residues long. From germline, CDR1 is MGHDK and CDR2 SYGVNS. CDR3 nucleotide sequence: TGTGCCAGTAGTCCCGAGGGGTTAATATGGGGCTACACCTTC. Its protein is CASSPEGLIWGYTF.

This rearrangement joins TRBV7-2 to TRBJ2-7, with TRBD1 identical over 10 bases. CDR1 is SGHTA and CDR2 is FQGNSA in the germline V gene. The CDR3 extends over 14 amino acids. V gave up 3 bases and J gave up 9 bases; unmatched junction bases: 8. CDR3 protein: CASSLDGTGVGQYF. The CDR3, as DNA: TGTGCCAGCAGCTTGGATGGGACAGGGGTAGGGCAGTACTTC.

This clonotype was recorded at least ten times. The rearrangement links TRBV29-1 to TRBJ2-5; weak D call: TRBD1 (6 bases). Trimming removed 8 bases from V and 5 bases from J, with 15 bases in between. Per germline, CDR1 SQVTM and CDR2 ANQGSEA. This CDR3 comprises 12 residues. CDR3 DNA sequence: TGCAGCACCCAGCAGGGGATCGAGACCCAGTACTTC. The encoded protein is CSTQQGIETQYF. The full variable domain, in which reference TRBV29-1 and TRBJ2-5 provide the parts outside the CDR3, is SAVISQKPSRDICQRGTSLTIQCQVDSQVTMMFWYRQQPGQSLTLIATANQGSEATYESGFVIDKFPISRPNLTFSTLTVSNMSPEDSSIYLCSTQQGIETQYFGPGTRLLVL.

The chain links TRBV10-3 to TRBJ1-1; tentatively, D is TRBD1 (5 bases). The CDR3 has 13 residues. V dropped 10 bases and J dropped 4 bases, with 16 bases sitting between them. The germline V gene encodes CDR1 ENHRY and CDR2 SYGVKD. Written as DNA, the CDR3 is TGTGCCAGCAGAGGGGTAGGAGGCACTGAAGCTTTCTTT. This codes for CASRGVGGTEAFF.

The rearrangement links TRBV15 to TRBJ1-1; D perhaps matches TRBD1 (6 bases). Germline CDR1 reads LNHNV; CDR2 reads YYDKDF (reference sequence). Trimming cost V 5 bases and J 2 bases, with 12 bases left between them. The CDR3 has 14 residues. The CDR3, as DNA: TGTGCCACCAGCGCCCGGACAGCCAACACTGAAGCTTTCTTT. Translation gives CATSARTANTEAFF.

This clonotype was observed a few times. V gene TRBV7-9 combines with J gene TRBJ1-4; D unclear. V was clipped by 5 bases and J by 8 bases, with 18 bases between them. The CDR3 is made up of 15 amino acids. Germline V gene lookup returns CDR1 SEHNR and CDR2 FQNEAQ (reference sequence). The chain's CDR3 is CASSHQLEGGEKLFF. CDR3 DNA sequence: TGTGCCAGCAGCCACCAATTAGAGGGTGGCGAAAAACTGTTTTTT.

The chain carries TRBV24-1 and TRBJ1-2; D is unresolved. Trimming cost V 6 bases and J 2 bases, with 9 bases left between them. This CDR3 is 13 amino acids long. In germline, CDR1 is KGHDR, CDR2 SFDVKD. The CDR3 DNA is TGTGCCACCAGTTCGCAGAGGAACTATGGCTACACCTTC. Amino acid sequence: CATSSQRNYGYTF.

This clonotype was recorded only once. One end of the junction does not line up with germline, which may come from a read error. The rearrangement joins TRBV7-9 to TRBJ2-7, with D possibly matching TRBD1 (6 bases). The CDR3 is 13 amino acids. From germline, CDR1 is SEHNR and CDR2 FQNEAQ (reference sequence). The CDR3 DNA sequence: TGCGCCAGCAGCCAAATTGGGGGCGTCGAGCAGTACTTC. Its protein product is CASSQIGGVEQYF.

The chain uses TRBV20-1 and TRBJ2-7; no firm D call. Looked up from germline, CDR1 is DFQATT and CDR2 is SNEGSKA (reference sequence). CDR3 size: 15 residues. V lost 3 bases, J lost 2 bases, and 17 bases lay in between. CDR3 region: CSASLGPSWAYEQYF. In nucleotides, the CDR3 is TGCAGTGCTAGCCTCGGACCGAGTTGGGCCTACGAGCAGTACTTC.